The subject of this entry is one T cell receptor (beta chain). Which antigen it targets is not known. Nothing much larger sits one base from this clone, and base qualities are not available. Libraries were made using RT-PCR. This sample was sequenced with an Illumina HiSeq 2500. The raw public reads went through TCRdb reprocessing: fastp at Q25, MiXCR clone calling, in-frame beta chains kept. Rows matching on CDR3 protein sequence are summarized as one entry with the most common DNA and genes. The sample table contains 800,000 or so distinct CDR3 sequences; only one count was recorded for 21% of them. Roughly a tenth of the sample is in the top ten clones. Clipping removes 4 bases from V and 3 bases from J, with 4 as the unmatched junction base count. As encoded in the germline V gene, CDR1 is MNHNS while CDR2 is SASEGT. The CDR3 sequence holds 16 residues, the cysteine and phenylalanine included. Just CDR3 DNA is preserved here, 48 bases in frame from base 1.

The data were taken from a study of response to subunit inactivated influenza vaccine listed by TCRdb under 2018. With regard to the full study: To follow how T cells responded to a trivalent subunit inactivated influenza vaccine, the researchers relied on deep quantitative profiling of the T cell receptor repertoire. Summary of the overall study and its limitations: It was suggested by the authors that each seasonal influenza vaccination may recruit only a limited number of new T cells.

The sequenced sample was PBMCs from blood, obtained about 5 days after vaccination. The sequence came from a man aged 45-65 years who received an inactivated influenza vaccine. Donor details come from another sample of the same person, matched by shared clones. The sequence joins TRBV6-1 to TRBJ2-2; 11 bases in between match TRBD1. The CDR3 amino acid sequence is: CASSARTGGDTGELFF. The bases read TGTGCCAGCAGTGCCCGGACAGGGGGCGACACCGGGGAGCTGTTTTTT.